One and the same sample provided the 22 T cell receptor beta chains below, sequenced in a study of beta chain features in type 1 diabetes. Every isolated RNA sample was fully reverse transcribed, so sequencing captured expressed TCRB transcripts. Clones were read by immunoSEQ multiplex PCR, and TCRdb kept only the in-frame ones, dropping some. The data show about 620,000 clones, with less than 20% seen just once and about 0.097% held by the top ten. Sequencing was carried out using naive CD4+ T cells from blood. Receptors originate from a man in his late teens or twenties in good health.

With respect to this clone: Other nucleotide sequences in the sample specify the same CDR3. The rearrangement uses TRBV18 and TRBJ1-1; possibly TRBD1 for D (5 bases). The V gene lost 3 bases and the J gene lost 1 base, with 9 bases spanning the gap. The CDR3 extends over 14 amino acids. In germline, CDR1 is KGHSH, CDR2 LQKENI. Here the CDR3 DNA reads TGTGCCAGCTCACCTCCTGGGGGGAACACTGAAGCTTTCTTT. Translated, it gives CASSPPGGNTEAFF.

The table lists this clone with a few counts. The chain is built from TRBV18 and TRBJ1-5; D possibly corresponds to TRBD1 (5 bases). CDR1 and CDR2 from the germline V gene are KGHSH and LQKENI. The CDR3 totals 16 residues. Trimming cost V 3 bases and J 0 bases, with 12 bases left between them. The chain's CDR3 is CASSPGRGTSNQPQHF. The DNA of the CDR3 is TGTGCCAGCTCACCTGGAAGGGGTACTAGCAATCAGCCCCAGCATTTT.

The chain carries TRBV7-3 and TRBJ1-1; D is perhaps TRBD1 (6 bases). There are 14 residues in the CDR3. Between the trimmed V and J ends, which lost 3 bases and 6 bases, there was a span of 14 bases. Per germline, CDR1 SGHTA and CDR2 FQGTGA. CDR3 DNA sequence: TGTGCCAGCAGCTTTAGGGCAGGGGATCCTGAAGCTTTCTTT. Encoded protein: CASSFRAGDPEAFF.

This clone occurred a few times. The CDR3 sequence: CSASGQEGQYF. The CDR3 coding sequence is TGCAGTGCCTCCGGACAGGAAGGGCAGTATTTT. This chain uses TRBV20-1 with TRBJ2-3; 7 bases are a match to TRBD1. Germline loops: CDR1 DFQATT, CDR2 SNEGSKA (reference sequence). The CDR3 totals 11 residues. V lost 6 bases to trimming and J lost 11 bases; unmatched junction nucleotides: 8.

The V call is TRBV5-4, the J call TRBJ1-2; unclear D gene. The CDR3 is 15 amino acids. Germline CDR1 and CDR2: SGHNT and YYREEE (reference sequence). V lost 0 bases and J lost 0, with 9 bases in between. CDR3 sequence (DNA): TGTGCCAGCAGCTTGGTTGGCGGGACTAACTATGGCTACACCTTC. Translation gives CASSLVGGTNYGYTF.

The table lists this clone with a few counts. CDR3 coding DNA: TGTGCCAGCAGCCCGCGGACTAGGGATACGCAGTATTTT. The encoded protein is CASSPRTRDTQYF. The chain links TRBV7-2 to TRBJ2-3; 7 positions agree with TRBD2. There are 13 residues in the CDR3. Trimming removed 5 bases from V and 6 bases from J; junction bases left unmatched: 5. Germline CDR1 is SGHTA and CDR2 is FQGNSA.

The chain combines TRBV5-1 with TRBJ1-4; 9 bases are shared with TRBD1. CDR3 size: 16 residues. Trimming at V came to 4 bases and at J to 4 bases, leaving 8 bases not matched to a gene. The germline CDR1 and CDR2 sequences are SGHRS and YFSETQ. The CDR3 reads CASSQGQGTINEKLFF. CDR3 in DNA: TGCGCCAGCAGCCAGGGACAGGGCACCATTAATGAAAAACTGTTTTTT.

This clone came up a few times. The chain couples TRBV6-1 to TRBJ1-2, with unresolved D. This CDR3 region has 12 residues. Germline CDR1 and CDR2: MNHNS and SASEGT. Trimming removed 2 bases from V and 8 bases from J, with 9 bases in between. The CDR3, as DNA: TGTGCCAGCAGTGAACGGGTGAGAGGCTACACCTTC. Protein sequence: CASSERVRGYTF.

The chain has TRBV7-9 and TRBJ1-4; D call uncertain. Trimming pared 1 base from V and 6 bases from J, leaving 6 bases between. Germline CDR1 and CDR2: SEHNR and FQNEAQ (reference sequence). This CDR3 spans 13 amino acids. The CDR3 is CASSLEMYEKLFF. The CDR3 DNA reads as TGTGCCAGCAGCTTAGAAATGTATGAAAAACTGTTTTTT.

This clone was picked up a small number of times. This sequence joins TRBV10-3 and TRBJ1-5; D might be TRBD1 (6 bases). V lost 3 bases and J 10 bases, leaving 16 bases between the germline ends. The CDR3 extends over 14 amino acids. Germline assignment: CDR1 ENHRY and CDR2 SYGVKD. CDR3 residues: CAISELGGEKPQHF. The CDR3 DNA is TGTGCCATCAGTGAATTGGGGGGCGAGAAACCCCAGCATTTT.

This clone was seen a few times. The gene calls are TRBV28 and TRBJ2-3; D ambiguous. Germline values: CDR1 MDHEN, CDR2 SYDVKM. The V end was cut by 8 bases, the J end by 0 bases, with 15 bases between. This CDR3 contains 15 residues. CDR3 sequence: CASPPLIGSTDTQYF. In DNA form, the CDR3 reads TGTGCCAGCCCTCCCCTGATTGGGAGCACAGATACGCAGTATTTT.

J is TRBJ2-7 and V is TRBV6-1; D is ambiguous. CDR3 length: 10 residues. Germline assignment: CDR1 MNHNS and CDR2 SASEGT. V was shortened by 6 bases and J by 2 bases, with 2 bases between the two germline ends. CDR3 region: CASSTYEQYF. CDR3 bases: TGTGCCAGCAGCACCTACGAGCAGTACTTC.

The chain has TRBV30 and TRBJ2-1; 16 bases agree with TRBD2. The CDR3 extends over 18 amino acids. CDR1 and CDR2 from the germline V gene are GTSNPN and SVGIG (reference sequence). The trim removed 0 bases at V and 8 bases at J, leaving 10 bases unmatched. The CDR3 DNA sequence: TGTGCCTGGAGTGTCCTCGAGGGACTAGCGGGAGGGGGGGATGAGCAGTTCTTC. Translation: CAWSVLEGLAGGGDEQFF.

This chain links TRBV15 with TRBJ2-4, with D maybe TRBD2 (6 bases). In germline, CDR1 is LNHNV, CDR2 YYDKDF (reference sequence). The ends were cut back, 0 bases at V and 5 bases at J, with 20 bases in the middle. CDR3 length equals 18 residues. CDR3 bases: TGTGCCACCAGCAGAGAGCGGAGGAGGGGAAACGGCGAAAACATTCAGTACTTC. The encoded protein is CATSRERRRGNGENIQYF.

The chain employs TRBV9 and TRBJ2-7; a possible D gene is TRBD1 (6 bases). The germline V and J ends were trimmed by 0 bases and 6 bases, with 16 bases remaining between them. Germline V gives CDR1 SGDLS, CDR2 YYNGEE. This CDR3 spans 15 amino acids. The CDR3 loop reads CASSVAPLTGAEQYF. The DNA for the CDR3 is TGTGCCAGCAGCGTAGCTCCCCTGACAGGTGCCGAGCAGTACTTC.

The rearrangement links TRBV9 to TRBJ1-1; D is unclear. Germline CDR1 and CDR2: SGDLS and YYNGEE. Trimming pared 0 bases from V and 8 bases from J, leaving 11 bases between. The CDR3 loop spans 13 amino acids. The CDR3 region is CASSVGADGEAFF. The CDR3 DNA is TGTGCCAGCAGCGTAGGAGCGGACGGGGAAGCTTTCTTT.

This chain joins TRBV15 and TRBJ2-2; 8 bases map to TRBD2. The junction had 7 bases not matched to a gene; V was cut back by 1 base and J by 0 bases. Germline V gene sequence: CDR1 LNHNV, CDR2 YYDKDF (reference sequence). CDR3 length: 18 amino acids. The CDR3 DNA reads as TGTGCCACCAGCAGAGCCGGGGGACTAGGTGCGAACACCGGGGAGCTGTTTTTT. Its protein product is CATSRAGGLGANTGELFF.

This clone was counted a few times. The CDR3 nucleotides read TGTGCCAGCAGCTCCCCTCGACGGGCAACTAATGAAAAACTGTTTTTT. Protein sequence: CASSSPRRATNEKLFF. This chain uses TRBV9 with TRBJ1-4, with unresolved D. CDR3 length equals 16 residues. Trimming took off 4 bases at V and 0 bases at J, with 13 bases between the two ends. Germline CDR1 is SGDLS and CDR2 is YYNGEE.

The J gene is TRBJ2-7, the V gene TRBV28, with a weak D call TRBD2 (5 bases). The ends were cut back, 5 bases at V and 2 bases at J, with 10 bases in the middle. This CDR3 has 13 residues. CDR1 is MDHEN, CDR2 SYDVKM, per germline. The CDR3 DNA is TGTGCCAGCAGTACACTAGTCCCCTACGAGCAGTACTTC. As protein: CASSTLVPYEQYF.

This clone occurred once. V and J are TRBV6-5 and TRBJ2-7; weak D call: TRBD1 (6 bases). V lost 5 bases, J lost 0 bases, and 11 bases lay in between. This CDR3 has 14 residues. CDR1 is MNHEY and CDR2 is SVGAGI in the germline V gene. The CDR3 nucleotides read TGTGCCAGCAGTCGGACAGCTACCTCCTACGAGCAGTACTTC. Translating gives CASSRTATSYEQYF.

A few counts support this clone. The rearrangement joins TRBV2 to TRBJ2-3; D unclear. The CDR3 is made up of 16 amino acids. Germline-derived CDR1 and CDR2 are SNHLY and FYNNEI. The V end was cut by 1 base, the J end by 1 base, with 12 bases between. This CDR3 reads CASSEEDQTRTDTQYF. CDR3 sequence (DNA): TGTGCCAGCAGTGAAGAGGACCAAACCCGCACAGATACGCAGTATTTT.

Worth noting for this clone: The sample holds other DNA sequences that translate to the same CDR3. CDR3 in amino acids: CAISDRGSNQPQHF. DNA of the CDR3: TGTGCCATCAGCGACAGGGGCAGCAATCAGCCCCAGCATTTT. V usage is TRBV10-3 and J usage is TRBJ1-5; 8 nucleotides agree with TRBD1. The CDR3 loop spans 14 amino acids. Germline-derived CDR1 and CDR2 are ENHRY and SYGVKD. Losses at the gene ends were 6 bases for V and 1 base for J; bases not matched to a gene: 2.